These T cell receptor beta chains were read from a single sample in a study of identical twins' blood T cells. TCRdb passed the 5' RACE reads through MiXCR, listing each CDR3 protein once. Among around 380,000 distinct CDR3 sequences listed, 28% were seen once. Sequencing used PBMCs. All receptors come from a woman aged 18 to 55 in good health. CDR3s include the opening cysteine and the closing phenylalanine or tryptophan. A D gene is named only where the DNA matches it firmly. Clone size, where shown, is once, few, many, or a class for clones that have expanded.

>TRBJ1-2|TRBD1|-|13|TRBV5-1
CASSPTGDYGYTF
TGCGCCAGCAGCCCTACAGGGGACTATGGCTACACCTTC
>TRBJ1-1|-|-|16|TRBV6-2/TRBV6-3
CASSYGTWRGGTEAFF
TGTGCCAGCAGTTATGGGACATGGCGGGGAGGAACTGAAGCTTTCTTT
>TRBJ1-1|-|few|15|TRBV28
CASSPPWGGNTEAFF
TGTGCCAGCAGTCCGCCCTGGGGTGGGAACACTGAAGCTTTCTTT
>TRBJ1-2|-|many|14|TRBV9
CASRSAGGNYGYTF
TGTGCCAGCAGGTCGGCGGGTGGCAACTATGGCTACACCTTC
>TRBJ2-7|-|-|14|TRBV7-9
CASSFELAVHEQYF
TGTGCCAGCAGCTTCGAACTCGCAGTCCACGAGCAGTACTTC
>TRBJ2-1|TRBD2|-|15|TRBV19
CASKYRGRAYNEQFF
TGTGCCAGTAAGTATCGCGGGAGGGCCTACAATGAGCAGTTCTTC
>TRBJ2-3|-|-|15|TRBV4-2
CASSQGPSRTDTQYF
TGTGCCAGCAGCCAAGGACCATCCCGCACAGATACGCAGTATTTT
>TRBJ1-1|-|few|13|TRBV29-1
CSVSEDMNTEAFF
TGCAGCGTTTCGGAGGATATGAACACTGAAGCTTTCTTT
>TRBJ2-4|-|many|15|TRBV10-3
CAISVQSPKGNIQYF
TGTGCCATCAGTGTTCAATCCCCGAAAGGGAACATTCAGTACTTC
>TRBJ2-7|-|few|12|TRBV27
CASRSSSYEQYF
TGTGCCAGCAGATCTAGCTCCTACGAGCAGTACTTC
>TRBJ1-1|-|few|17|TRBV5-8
CASSLKRQALGTTEAFF
TGTGCCAGCAGCTTGAAGAGACAGGCTTTAGGAACCACTGAAGCTTTCTTT
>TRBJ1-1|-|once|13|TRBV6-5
CASSYSDSRQAFF
TGTGCCAGCAGTTACTCGGACAGCCGTCAAGCTTTCTTT
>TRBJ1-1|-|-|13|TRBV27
CASLRAGGTEAFF
TGTGCCAGTCTCCGCGCGGGAGGTACTGAAGCTTTCTTT
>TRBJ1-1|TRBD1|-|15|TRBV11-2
CASSPRGGPNTEAFF
TGTGCCAGCAGCCCCAGAGGGGGCCCAAACACTGAAGCTTTCTTT
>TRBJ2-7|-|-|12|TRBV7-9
CASSLEGDEQYF
TGCGCCAGCAGCTTAGAAGGCGACGAGCAGTACTTC
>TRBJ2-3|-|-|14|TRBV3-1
CASSHGAVTDTQYF
TGTGCCAGCAGCCATGGGGCGGTAACAGATACGCAGTATTTT
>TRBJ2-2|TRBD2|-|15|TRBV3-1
CASRRASGNTGELFF
TGTGCCAGCCGGCGGGCTAGCGGTAACACCGGGGAGCTGTTTTTT
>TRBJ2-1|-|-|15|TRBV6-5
CASRTPGLAISEQFF
TGTGCCAGCAGGACCCCCGGGCTAGCAATCAGTGAGCAGTTCTTC
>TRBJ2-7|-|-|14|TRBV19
CASGPGLRLYEQYF
TGTGCCAGTGGACCGGGCCTACGTCTCTACGAGCAGTACTTC
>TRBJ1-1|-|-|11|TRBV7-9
CAGSLGGLAFF
TGTGCCGGCAGCTTAGGCGGATTGGCTTTCTTT
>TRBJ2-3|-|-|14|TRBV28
CASSLAAGTDTQYF
TGTGCCAGCTCATTAGCGGCAGGCACAGATACGCAGTATTTT